The 16 T cell receptor beta chains below come from one sample, sequenced in a study of Graves' ophthalmopathy and Graves' hyperthyroidism (dated by TCRdb to the late 2010s). TCRdb records Illumina HiSeq 2000 as the sequencer. TCR beta CDR3 regions were amplified from RNA transcripts for repertoire sequencing. The first round of RT-PCR was done with HTBI primers and the Qiagen OneStep RT-PCR kit, and was followed by a second round of multiplex PCR, then size selection and purification. TCRdb redid the processing of the public reads, applying fastp at Q25 and MiXCR, and retained in-frame beta chains. CDR3 protein duplicates are merged, each entry listing the most common genes and DNA. The sample data list around 660,000 distinct CDR3 sequences, and just over 40% of these were observed just once. The ten most abundant clones make up 3% to 3.5% of the sample. Sample: peripheral blood. The receptors come from an adult man with Graves' ophthalmopathy.

Only a few counts were recorded for this clonotype. The rearrangement links TRBV3-1 to TRBJ1-1; D is unclear. The germline V gene encodes CDR1 LGHDT and CDR2 YNNKEL (reference sequence). This CDR3 contains 16 residues. V was clipped by 4 bases and J by 5 bases, with 20 bases between them. CDR3 DNA sequence: TGTGCCAGCAGCCCGCAAAGTGTGGGTGGTTGGACTGAAGCTTTCTTT. Protein product: CASSPQSVGGWTEAFF.

V and J are TRBV30 and TRBJ1-1, with D perhaps matching TRBD1 (5 bases). Germline V gene data show CDR1 as GTSNPN and CDR2 as SVGIG (reference sequence). V was shortened by 2 bases and J by 4 bases, with 11 bases between the two germline ends. The length of the CDR3 is 13 residues. The CDR3 spells CAWSQGPGTEAFF. The CDR3 nucleotides read TGTGCCTGGAGTCAGGGCCCAGGCACTGAAGCTTTCTTT.

This clonotype appeared a few times. This chain connects TRBV30 to TRBJ1-1; D call uncertain. CDR1 is GTSNPN and CDR2 is SVGIG in the germline V gene (reference sequence). V was cut by 0 bases and J by 4 bases, with 15 bases left in between. This CDR3 is built from 15 residues. CDR3 in amino acids: CAWSVLAVMGTEAFF. The CDR3 nucleotides read TGTGCCTGGAGTGTACTAGCGGTCATGGGCACTGAAGCTTTCTTT.

CDR3 nucleotide sequence: TGTGCCAGCAGTGAAGAACGAAGGGCCGAGCAGTACTTC. Residues: CASSEERRAEQYF. The V gene is TRBV6-1, the J gene TRBJ2-7; D gene uncertain. Trimming stripped 1 base from V and 6 bases from J, with 10 bases between. This CDR3 has 13 amino acids. Germline V gene data show CDR1 as MNHNS and CDR2 as SASEGT.

The chain has TRBV29-1 and TRBJ1-5, with 8 bases that match TRBD1. The length of the CDR3 is 12 residues. The germline V gene has CDR1 SQVTM and CDR2 ANQGSEA. The CDR3 protein is CSLDRGGQPQHF. DNA for the CDR3: TGCAGTCTCGACAGGGGCGGACAGCCCCAGCATTTT.

This clonotype was counted only a few times. The chain combines TRBV6-5 with TRBJ2-6; 7 bases agree with TRBD2. The CDR3 is made up of 16 amino acids. CDR1 and CDR2 from the germline V gene are MNHEY and SVGAGI. After removal of 3 bases from V and 3 bases from J, the junction contained 5 bases not matched to a gene. The CDR3 spells CASSYKPGGGANVLTF. Written as DNA, the CDR3 is TGTGCCAGCAGTTATAAGCCGGGGGGTGGGGCCAACGTCCTGACTTTC.

This sequence joins TRBV20-1 and TRBJ2-1; D possibly uses TRBD1 or TRBD2 (5 bases each). V was shortened by 5 bases and J by 10 bases, with 15 bases between the two germline ends. Germline V gene sequence: CDR1 DFQATT, CDR2 SNEGSKA (reference sequence). The CDR3 is made up of 12 amino acids. The CDR3 is CSAPTPGTEQFF. Written as DNA, the CDR3 is TGCAGTGCTCCAACCCCAGGGACCGAGCAGTTCTTC.

This clonotype turned up a few times. At one of its ends the junction is not consistent with the germline gene, which may arise from a read error. V gene TRBV10-3 combines with J gene TRBJ2-5, with 7 bases lining up with TRBD2. The CDR3 length is 15 residues. The V gene's germline CDR1 is ENHRY and CDR2 SYGVKD. The CDR3 DNA reads TGTGCCAGCAGTGAGTGGCGGGGGTCCCAGGAGACCCAGTACTTC. It codes for CASSEWRGSQETQYF.

This chain connects TRBV2 to TRBJ2-7; D ambiguous. This CDR3 contains 11 residues. Trimming took 10 bases from V and 6 from J, leaving 13 bases between them. CDR1 is SNHLY and CDR2 is FYNNEI in the germline V gene. DNA for the CDR3: TGTGCCACCCTCAAGCTCTGCGAGCAGTACTTC. It codes for CATLKLCEQYF.

Of note for this clonotype: An end of the junction differs from the germline gene, which may be a read error. The chain recombines TRBV12-3 or TRBV12-4 with TRBJ1-1; no clear D gene. This CDR3 comprises 14 residues. CDR3 nucleotides: TGTGCCAGCAGTTTAGCGGGTGGGAACGCTGAAGCTTTCTTT. Its translation is CASSLAGGNAEAFF.

The V gene is TRBV2, the J gene TRBJ1-6; 9 nucleotides agree with TRBD1. The CDR3 totals 13 residues. The germline CDR1 and CDR2 sequences are SNHLY and FYNNEI. V trimming: 8 bases; J trimming: 8 bases; junction bases outside the gene matches: 4. CDR3 sequence (DNA): TGTGCCAGCCCGGGACAGGGAGATTCACCCCTCCACTTT. This codes for CASPGQGDSPLHF.

CDR3 amino acids: CASSSGQPSGELFF. CDR3 sequence (DNA): TGTGCCAGCAGCTCGGGACAGCCCTCTGGGGAGCTGTTTTTT. This chain links TRBV7-2 with TRBJ2-2, with 7 bases aligning to TRBD1. With V trimmed by 4 bases and J by 8 bases, 7 bases remained unmatched. The CDR3 extends over 14 amino acids. Looked up from germline, CDR1 is SGHTA and CDR2 is FQGNSA.

The V call is TRBV25-1, the J call TRBJ1-5; 7 bases are a match to TRBD1. The CDR3 has 13 amino acids. Germline loops: CDR1 MGHDK, CDR2 SYGVNS. The CDR3 coding sequence is TGTGACAGGGGAGTCGGGCAGGGTCAGCCCCAGCATTTT. It is translated as CDRGVGQGQPQHF.

The chain combines TRBV10-3 with TRBJ2-5; TRBD2 is a possible D gene (5 bases). The CDR3 contains 15 residues. Trimming stripped 2 bases from V and 1 base from J, with 11 bases between. Germline V gene sequence: CDR1 ENHRY, CDR2 SYGVKD. The CDR3 spells CAISEMAGLQETQYF. CDR3 DNA: TGTGCCATCAGTGAGATGGCGGGTCTCCAAGAGACCCAGTACTTC.

This clonotype was seen repeatedly, ten times or more. The rearrangement links TRBV9 to TRBJ2-7; 8 positions match TRBD1. This CDR3 has 14 residues. The germline V gene has CDR1 SGDLS and CDR2 YYNGEE. The junction had 3 bases not matched to a gene; V was cut back by 3 bases and J by 1 base. The CDR3 coding sequence is TGTGCCAGCAGCGGGGGACAGGAGTCCTACGAGCAGTACTTC. Encoded protein: CASSGGQESYEQYF.

The DNA of the CDR3 is TGTGCCAGCAGCCCTCGTCGGGACCGAGGATCCTACGAGCAGTACTTC. It is translated as CASSPRRDRGSYEQYF. This rearrangement joins TRBV10-3 to TRBJ2-7, with D perhaps being TRBD1 or TRBD2 (5 bases each). Germline lookup yields CDR1 ENHRY and CDR2 SYGVKD. Trimming pared 10 bases from V and 1 base from J, leaving 23 bases between. The CDR3 consists of 16 residues.